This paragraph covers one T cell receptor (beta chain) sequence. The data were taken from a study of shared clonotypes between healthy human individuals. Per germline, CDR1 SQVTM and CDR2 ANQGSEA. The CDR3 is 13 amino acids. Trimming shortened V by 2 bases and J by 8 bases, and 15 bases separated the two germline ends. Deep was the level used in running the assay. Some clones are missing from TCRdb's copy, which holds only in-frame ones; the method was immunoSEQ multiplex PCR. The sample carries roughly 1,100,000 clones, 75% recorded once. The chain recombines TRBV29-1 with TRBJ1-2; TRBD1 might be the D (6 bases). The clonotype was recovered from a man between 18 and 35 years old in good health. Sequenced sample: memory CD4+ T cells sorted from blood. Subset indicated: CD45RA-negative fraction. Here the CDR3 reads CSVERQGNLGYTF. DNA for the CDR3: TGCAGCGTTGAACGCCAGGGGAATTTAGGCTACACCTTC.